These 21 T cell receptor beta chains were sequenced from one sample in a study of T cell responses to AZD1222 COVID-19 vaccine. TCRdb's table, derived via immunoSEQ multiplex PCR, lists solely in-frame clones and lacks some. The table records tens of thousands of clones, 85% to 90% of them present only once. The specimen was peripheral blood, collected on day 0 of MenACWY control vaccination. Receptors were obtained from an adult in good health.

The chain is built from TRBV7-2 and TRBJ1-2; 9 nucleotides align to TRBD1. The V gene's germline CDR1 is SGHTA and CDR2 FQGNSA. CDR3 length: 16 residues. V shed 4 bases and J 4 bases; nucleotides not matched to a gene: 10. The CDR3 protein is CASSSTGQGHVYGYTF. The CDR3 DNA follows: TGTGCCAGCAGCTCGACTGGACAGGGGCATGTCTATGGCTACACCTTC.

The chain is built from TRBV7-2 and TRBJ2-5; 9 bases fit TRBD1. Germline CDR1 and CDR2: SGHTA and FQGNSA. Losses at the gene ends were 3 bases for V and 5 bases for J; bases not matched to a gene: 13. The CDR3 spans 17 residues. The DNA for the CDR3 is TGTGCCAGCAGCTTGCGAATTGCCGGGACAGGGTATGAGACCCAGTACTTC. The encoded protein is CASSLRIAGTGYETQYF.

The chain uses TRBV19 and TRBJ1-4, with 10 nucleotides matching TRBD1. Germline V gene data show CDR1 as LNHDA and CDR2 as SQIVND (reference sequence). The CDR3 is made up of 15 amino acids. V lost 9 bases, J lost 3 bases, and 7 bases stayed unmatched. CDR3 nucleotides: TGTGCCAGCCGGGACAGGGGAAGTCCTAATGAAAAACTGTTTTTT. Translating gives CASRDRGSPNEKLFF.

This clone was detected once. The rearrangement joins TRBV7-2 to TRBJ2-1; 11 bases match TRBD1. Germline V gives CDR1 SGHTA, CDR2 FQGNSA. The V gene end was trimmed by 3 bases and the J gene end by 12 bases; junction bases not matched to a gene: 7. The CDR3 covers 14 residues. The DNA of the CDR3 is TGTGCCAGCAGCTTCACCGGGACAGGGGGTCGGCAGTTCTTC. It codes for CASSFTGTGGRQFF.

The chain carries TRBV28 and TRBJ1-5; D not certain. This CDR3 is built from 14 residues. CDR1 and CDR2 (germline): MDHEN, SYDVKM. V was shortened by 8 bases and J by 1 base, with 12 bases between the two germline ends. Written as DNA, the CDR3 is TGTGCCAGCGGACTTCCGGTAAGCAATCAGCCCCAGCATTTT. It codes for CASGLPVSNQPQHF. Full variable domain (rest looked up from reference TRBV28 and TRBJ1-5): DVKVTQSSRYLVKRTGEKVFLECVQDMDHENMFWYRQDPGLGLRLIYFSYDVKMKEKGDIPEGYSVSREKKERFSLILESASTNQTSMYLCASGLPVSNQPQHFGDGTRLSIL.

This chain connects TRBV29-1 to TRBJ1-5; tentatively, D is TRBD1 (6 bases). Trimming pared 7 bases from V and 4 bases from J, leaving 17 bases between. The CDR3 has 14 amino acids. Germline loops: CDR1 SQVTM, CDR2 ANQGSEA. In DNA form, the CDR3 reads TGCAGCGCCTTACAGGGCGGTGATAATCAGCCCCAGCATTTT. Residues: CSALQGGDNQPQHF. The full variable domain, rest sourced from reference TRBV29-1 and TRBJ1-5, is SAVISQKPSRDICQRGTSLTIQCQVDSQVTMMFWYRQQPGQSLTLIATANQGSEATYESGFVIDKFPISRPNLTFSTLTVSNMSPEDSSIYLCSALQGGDNQPQHFGDGTRLSIL.

V and J are TRBV7-2 and TRBJ2-3; tentative D call: TRBD2 (6 bases). The CDR3 loop spans 16 amino acids. V lost 4 bases to trimming and J lost 6 bases, with 20 bases between them. CDR1 SGHTA and CDR2 FQGNSA come from the germline V gene. The DNA for the CDR3 is TGTGCCAGCAGCTGGGGCGGGACCCACTCCGCGGATACGCAGTATTTT. The encoded protein is CASSWGGTHSADTQYF.

This chain connects TRBV5-1 to TRBJ2-3, with TRBD2 matching over 7 bases. In germline, CDR1 is SGHRS, CDR2 YFSETQ. The CDR3 is 16 residues long. Unmatched junction bases numbered 7, after V lost 1 base and J lost 2 bases. The CDR3 loop reads CASSLTGGSPTDTQYF. The CDR3 nucleotides read TGCGCCAGCAGCTTGACGGGCGGGAGTCCCACAGATACGCAGTATTTT. Full variable domain (outside the CDR3, taken from reference TRBV5-1 and TRBJ2-3): KAGVTQTPRYLIKTRGQQVTLSCSPISGHRSVSWYQQTPGQGLQFLFEYFSETQRNKGNFPGRFSGRQFSNSRSEMNVSTLELGDSALYLCASSLTGGSPTDTQYFGPGTRLTVL.

V and J are TRBV6-5 and TRBJ1-5; TRBD1 is a possible D gene (6 bases). From germline, CDR1 is MNHEY and CDR2 SVGAGI. The CDR3 covers 15 residues. Trimming took off 7 bases at V and 1 base at J, with 14 bases between the two ends. Written as DNA, the CDR3 is TGTGCCAGCACCCCAAGTCAGGGGAGCAATCAGCCCCAGCATTTT. Its protein product is CASTPSQGSNQPQHF.

This clone was seen once. The V call is TRBV4-1, the J call TRBJ2-6; D unclear. Between the trimmed V and J ends, which lost 4 bases and 0 bases, there was a span of 1 base. This CDR3 is 13 amino acids long. CDR1 is MGHRA, CDR2 YSYEKL, per germline. The CDR3 is CASSPSGANVLTF. In nucleotides, the CDR3 is TGCGCCAGCAGCCCCTCTGGGGCCAACGTCCTGACTTTC.

The chain couples TRBV6-5 to TRBJ2-2; D might be TRBD2 (5 bases). V was clipped by 6 bases and J by 3 bases, with 14 bases between them. There are 15 residues in the CDR3. Germline CDR1 MNHEY, CDR2 SVGAGI. CDR3 DNA: TGTGCCAGCAGGACCACTAGTTCGGACACCGGGGAGCTGTTTTTT. It yields the protein CASRTTSSDTGELFF.

This clone has just one count. The chain links TRBV6-4 to TRBJ2-1; TRBD2 aligns across 12 bases. The CDR3 covers 17 residues. Per the germline V gene, CDR1 is MRHNA and CDR2 is SNTAGT. J was trimmed by 9 bases and V by 0 bases; bases with no gene match: 9. The CDR3 is CASSDSSTSGGRREQFF. The CDR3 DNA follows: TGTGCCAGCAGTGACTCGAGTACTAGCGGGGGGAGGCGTGAGCAGTTCTTC.

The chain employs TRBV5-1 and TRBJ2-1; D uncertain. The germline V gene encodes CDR1 SGHRS and CDR2 YFSETQ. This CDR3 has 17 amino acids. With 4 bases removed from V and 0 bases from J, the gap between germline ends came to 17 bases. The CDR3 spells CASSLQHSAYSYNEQFF. CDR3 nucleotides: TGCGCCAGCAGCCTACAGCACAGCGCCTACTCCTACAATGAGCAGTTCTTC.

The genes are TRBV20-1 and TRBJ2-2; D gene uncertain. This CDR3 contains 12 residues. V was clipped by 6 bases and J by 3 bases, with 8 bases between them. Germline CDR1 DFQATT, CDR2 SNEGSKA (reference sequence). In nucleotides, the CDR3 is TGCAGTGCGAGTCAGGACACCGGGGAGCTGTTTTTT. Translated, it gives CSASQDTGELFF.

This chain links TRBV7-2 with TRBJ2-1, with D perhaps matching TRBD2 (5 bases). The germline gives CDR1 SGHTA, CDR2 FQGNSA. Trimming took off 1 base at V and 0 bases at J, with 10 bases between the two ends. The CDR3 totals 16 residues. CDR3 loop: CASSLVSGSSYNEQFF. CDR3 in DNA: TGTGCCAGCAGCTTAGTCTCGGGAAGCTCCTACAATGAGCAGTTCTTC.

The chain uses TRBV5-1 and TRBJ2-7; the D gene is possibly TRBD1 (6 bases). V was shortened by 4 bases and J by 2 bases, with 10 bases between the two germline ends. CDR3 length: 13 residues. CDR1 is SGHRS and CDR2 is YFSETQ in the germline V gene. The CDR3 bases are TGCGCCAGCAGCCGGACAGATACCTACGAGCAGTACTTC. Amino acid sequence: CASSRTDTYEQYF.

The genes are TRBV6-4 and TRBJ2-7, with D perhaps matching TRBD2 (6 bases). Trimming took off 6 bases at V and 5 bases at J, with 14 bases between the two ends. This CDR3 has 13 residues. Germline CDR1 and CDR2: MRHNA and SNTAGT. CDR3 loop: CASSRDGGDEQYF. As DNA, the CDR3 is TGTGCCAGCAGCCGGGACGGGGGTGACGAGCAGTACTTC.

V is TRBV28 and J is TRBJ2-2; 13 positions agree with TRBD2. The CDR3 runs to 19 residues. J gave up 3 bases and V 7 bases, and 14 bases lay outside the gene matches. Looked up from germline, CDR1 is MDHEN and CDR2 is SYDVKM. This chain's CDR3 is CASTPGLGLAGYDTGELFF. DNA for the CDR3: TGTGCCAGCACCCCGGGGCTGGGACTAGCGGGATACGACACCGGGGAGCTGTTTTTT.

The genes are TRBV3-1 (or the pseudogene TRBV3-2) and TRBJ1-5, with D unresolved. Germline loops: CDR1 LGHDT, CDR2 YNNKEL (reference sequence). The CDR3 has 14 residues. Trimming took 0 bases from V and 1 from J, leaving 4 bases between them. The CDR3 nucleotides read TGTGCCAGCAGCCAAGACGGGAGCAATCAGCCCCAGCATTTT. Encoded protein: CASSQDGSNQPQHF.

The V call is TRBV9, the J call TRBJ2-5; TRBD2 is a possible D gene (6 bases). Germline V CDR1 and CDR2: SGDLS, YYNGEE. The CDR3 sequence is 17 residues long. Trimming removed 0 bases from V and 5 bases from J, with 20 bases in between. This CDR3 reads CASSVGSQAGMGETQYF. As DNA, the CDR3 is TGTGCCAGCAGCGTAGGTTCGCAGGCGGGGATGGGGGAGACCCAGTACTTC.

The chain combines TRBV19 with TRBJ1-3; D is perhaps TRBD1 (5 bases). V was trimmed by 5 bases and J by 3 bases, leaving 11 bases between them. This CDR3 comprises 14 residues. The germline V gene has CDR1 LNHDA and CDR2 SQIVND (reference sequence). The CDR3 reads CASSPPGHGNTIYF. The CDR3 nucleotides are TGTGCCAGTAGTCCCCCCGGACATGGAAACACCATATATTTT.